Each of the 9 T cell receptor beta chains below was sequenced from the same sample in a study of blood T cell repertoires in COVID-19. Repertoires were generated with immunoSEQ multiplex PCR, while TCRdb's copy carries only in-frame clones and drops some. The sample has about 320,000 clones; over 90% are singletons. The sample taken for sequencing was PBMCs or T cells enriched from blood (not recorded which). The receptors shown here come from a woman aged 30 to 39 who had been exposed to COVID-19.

The CDR3 sequence: CASRPTGTYNSPLHF. In DNA, the CDR3 is TGTGCCAGCAGACCTACAGGGACCTATAATTCACCCCTCCACTTT. The rearrangement joins TRBV6-5 to TRBJ1-6, with D tentatively TRBD1 (6 bases). Germline V gene lookup returns CDR1 MNHEY and CDR2 SVGAGI. V was pared by 6 bases and J by 2 bases, with 11 bases between. CDR3 length: 15 amino acids.

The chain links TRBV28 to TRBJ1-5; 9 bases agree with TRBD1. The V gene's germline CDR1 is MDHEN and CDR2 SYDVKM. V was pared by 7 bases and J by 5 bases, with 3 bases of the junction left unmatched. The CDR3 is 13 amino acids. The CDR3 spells CASKTGGDQPQHF. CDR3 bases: TGTGCCAGCAAGACAGGGGGGGATCAGCCCCAGCATTTT. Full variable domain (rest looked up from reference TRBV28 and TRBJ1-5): DVKVTQSSRYLVKRTGEKVFLECVQDMDHENMFWYRQDPGLGLRLIYFSYDVKMKEKGDIPEGYSVSREKKERFSLILESASTNQTSMYLCASKTGGDQPQHFGDGTRLSIL.

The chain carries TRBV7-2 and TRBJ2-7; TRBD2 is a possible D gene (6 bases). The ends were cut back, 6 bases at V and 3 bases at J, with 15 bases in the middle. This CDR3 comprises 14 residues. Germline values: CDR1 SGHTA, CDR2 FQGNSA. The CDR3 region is CASSLAPALYEQYF. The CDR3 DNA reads TGTGCCAGCAGTCTAGCGCCAGCCCTCTACGAGCAGTACTTC.

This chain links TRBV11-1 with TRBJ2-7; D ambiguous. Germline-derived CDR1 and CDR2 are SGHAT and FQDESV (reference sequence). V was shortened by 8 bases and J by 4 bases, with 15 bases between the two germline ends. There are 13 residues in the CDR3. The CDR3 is CASRPTEAYEQYF. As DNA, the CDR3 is TGTGCCAGCCGCCCCACAGAAGCTTACGAGCAGTACTTC.

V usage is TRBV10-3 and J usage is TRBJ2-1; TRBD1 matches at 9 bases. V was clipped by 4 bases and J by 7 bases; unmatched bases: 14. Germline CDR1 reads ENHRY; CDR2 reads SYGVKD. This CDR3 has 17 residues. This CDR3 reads CAISGQVGQGSVNEQFF. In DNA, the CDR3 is TGTGCCATCAGTGGGCAAGTAGGACAGGGGTCTGTTAATGAGCAGTTCTTC.

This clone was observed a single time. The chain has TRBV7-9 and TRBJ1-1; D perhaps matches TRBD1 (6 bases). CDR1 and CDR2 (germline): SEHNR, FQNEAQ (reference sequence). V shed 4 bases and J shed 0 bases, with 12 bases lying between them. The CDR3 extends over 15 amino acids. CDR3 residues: CASSSFRGMNTEAFF. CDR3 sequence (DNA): TGTGCCAGCAGCTCCTTCAGGGGCATGAACACTGAAGCTTTCTTT.

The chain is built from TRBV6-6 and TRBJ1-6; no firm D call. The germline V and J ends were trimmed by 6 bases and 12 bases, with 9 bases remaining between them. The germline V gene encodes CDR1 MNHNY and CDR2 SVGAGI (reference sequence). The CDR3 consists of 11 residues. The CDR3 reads CASSAELPLHF. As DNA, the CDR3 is TGTGCCAGCAGCGCGGAGTTACCCCTCCACTTT.

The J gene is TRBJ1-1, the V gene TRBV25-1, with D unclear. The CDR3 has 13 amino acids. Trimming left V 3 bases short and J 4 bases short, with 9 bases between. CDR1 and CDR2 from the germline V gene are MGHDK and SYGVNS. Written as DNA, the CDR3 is TGTGCCAGCAGTGATGTCGCGGGCACTGAAGCTTTCTTT. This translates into CASSDVAGTEAFF.

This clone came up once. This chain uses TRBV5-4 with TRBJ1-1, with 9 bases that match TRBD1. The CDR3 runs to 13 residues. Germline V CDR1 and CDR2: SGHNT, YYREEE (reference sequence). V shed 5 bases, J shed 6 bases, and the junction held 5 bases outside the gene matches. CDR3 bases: TGTGCCAGCAGAACGACAGGGGGATCTGAAGCTTTCTTT. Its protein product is CASRTTGGSEAFF.